Each of the 23 T cell receptor beta chains below was sequenced from the same sample in a study of blood T cell repertoires in COVID-19. Profiled with immunoSEQ multiplex PCR; TCRdb holds only in-frame clones, not every one. The sample lists 45,000 to 70,000 clones, under 90% occurring once. The sequenced sample consisted of peripheral blood. The receptors shown here come from a woman of 80 years or more with active or convalescent COVID-19.

J is TRBJ2-7 and V is TRBV6-1; 7 positions agree with TRBD2. CDR1 is MNHNS, CDR2 SASEGT, per germline. CDR3 length: 15 residues. Trimming removed 0 bases from V and 2 bases from J; junction bases left unmatched: 4. In DNA form, the CDR3 reads TGTGCCAGCAGTGAAGCCCTAGCGGCGGCCTACGAGCAGTACTTC. It yields the protein CASSEALAAAYEQYF.

This clone was observed a handful of times. The chain employs TRBV16 and TRBJ1-2, with a weak D call TRBD1 (6 bases). V lost 2 bases and J 4 bases, leaving 8 bases between the germline ends. The length of the CDR3 is 13 residues. Germline CDR1 and CDR2: KGHSY and FQNENV. Written as DNA, the CDR3 is TGTGCCAGCAGCCAAAAGACAGGCTATGGCTACACCTTC. Its translation: CASSQKTGYGYTF.

The chain joins TRBV11-3 to TRBJ2-3, with 8 nucleotides matching TRBD2. The CDR3 consists of 15 residues. J was trimmed by 7 bases and V by 5 bases; bases with no gene match: 11. Germline assignment: CDR1 SGHNT and CDR2 YENEEA. CDR3 in DNA: TGTGCCAGCAGCCCGGGGGGGCCGGGAATAAATACGCAGTATTTT. It translates to CASSPGGPGINTQYF.

The V and J genes are TRBV7-2 and TRBJ2-7, with 13 nucleotides matching TRBD2. CDR1 is SGHTA, CDR2 FQGNSA, per germline. The junction had 4 bases not matched to a gene; V was cut back by 5 bases and J by 3 bases. This CDR3 spans 15 amino acids. Here the CDR3 reads CASSTSGGVVYEQYF. CDR3 DNA sequence: TGTGCCAGCAGCACTAGCGGGGGGGTGGTCTACGAGCAGTACTTC.

This chain joins TRBV27 and TRBJ1-2; D is possibly TRBD1 (5 bases). CDR1 and CDR2 from the germline V gene are MNHEY and SMNVEV (reference sequence). This CDR3 contains 14 residues. The V end was cut by 5 bases, the J end by 8 bases, with 18 bases between. This chain's CDR3 is CASSHDGRPGGYTF. In DNA, the CDR3 is TGTGCCAGCAGTCACGACGGGAGGCCAGGGGGCTACACCTTC.

This clone was counted a few times. CDR3 sequence: CAISESQGAKGYGYTF. CDR3 nucleotide sequence: TGTGCCATCAGTGAGTCTCAGGGGGCGAAAGGCTATGGCTACACCTTC. The chain links TRBV10-3 to TRBJ1-2; TRBD1 agrees at 8 bases. The J segment lost 4 bases and the V segment lost 0 bases, leaving 7 bases of the junction unmatched. The CDR3 loop spans 16 amino acids. Germline CDR1 ENHRY, CDR2 SYGVKD.

V gene TRBV5-1 combines with J gene TRBJ2-5; TRBD2 aligns across 11 bases. V gave up 3 bases and J gave up 5 bases; unmatched junction bases: 3. Germline CDR1 and CDR2: SGHRS and YFSETQ. The CDR3 runs to 14 residues. This chain's CDR3 is CASSSLAGVETQYF. Written as DNA, the CDR3 is TGCGCCAGCAGCTCACTAGCGGGGGTTGAGACCCAGTACTTC.

The chain recombines TRBV7-3 with TRBJ2-3; a weak D match, TRBD2 (6 bases). The CDR3 sequence is 15 residues long. Germline V gene lookup returns CDR1 SGHTA and CDR2 FQGTGA. V was cut by 1 base and J by 11 bases, with 19 bases left in between. The CDR3 loop is CASSLIGGATYQQYF. The DNA for the CDR3 is TGTGCCAGCAGCTTAATAGGAGGGGCTACCTACCAGCAGTATTTT.

The chain has TRBV15 and TRBJ2-5; TRBD1 agrees at 10 bases. Per germline, CDR1 LNHNV and CDR2 YYDKDF (reference sequence). The ends lost 0 bases at V and 5 bases at J; junction bases unmatched: 6. The CDR3 sequence is 16 residues long. This CDR3 reads CATSRDGTGVGETQYF. CDR3 DNA: TGTGCCACCAGCAGAGACGGGACAGGGGTAGGGGAGACCCAGTACTTC.

J is TRBJ2-7 and V is TRBV7-2, with 10 bases identical to TRBD1. Germline V gene data show CDR1 as SGHTA and CDR2 as FQGNSA. The CDR3 sequence is 14 residues long. V shed 5 bases and J 6 bases; nucleotides not matched to a gene: 7. As DNA, the CDR3 is TGTGCCAGCAGCCTAGGTGGGACAGGGGTCGAGCAGTACTTC. The encoded protein is CASSLGGTGVEQYF.

On this clone itself: The junction does not match germline at one end; this may be a read error. The chain recombines TRBV5-8 with TRBJ2-4; 8 nucleotides line up with TRBD1. This CDR3 contains 15 residues. In germline, CDR1 is SGHTS, CDR2 YDEGEE. The CDR3 coding sequence is TGTGCCAGCAGCCAAACCCGGGACAGGAAAATCATTCAGTACTTC. As protein: CASSQTRDRKIIQYF.

The CDR3 sequence: CASSQERDRGVGGYTF. CDR3 in DNA: TGCGCCAGCAGCCAAGAGCGGGACAGGGGGGTAGGTGGCTACACCTTC. The chain joins TRBV4-3 to TRBJ1-2, with 11 nucleotides matching TRBD1. The V gene end was trimmed by 0 bases and the J gene end by 7 bases; junction bases not matched to a gene: 7. This CDR3 is built from 16 residues. Germline assignment: CDR1 LGHNA and CDR2 YSLEER.

This clone has only one observation. The CDR3 loop is CASSSPGTEAFF. DNA for the CDR3: TGTGCCAGCAGCTCCCCCGGCACTGAAGCTTTCTTT. The chain employs TRBV6-5 and TRBJ1-1; no reliable D call. This CDR3 spans 12 amino acids. CDR1 and CDR2 from the germline V gene are MNHEY and SVGAGI. The V gene lost 6 bases and the J gene lost 4 bases, with 9 bases spanning the gap.

This chain connects TRBV15 to TRBJ2-1; 7 positions agree with TRBD2. Germline CDR1 is LNHNV and CDR2 is YYDKDF (reference sequence). V gave up 4 bases and J gave up 6 bases; unmatched junction bases: 6. CDR3 size: 14 residues. The CDR3 protein is CATSTVGGINEQFF. The CDR3 DNA reads TGTGCCACCAGCACGGTGGGGGGGATCAATGAGCAGTTCTTC.

This chain links TRBV6-1 with TRBJ1-2; weak D call: TRBD1 (5 bases). CDR3 length: 14 amino acids. The V and J ends lost 1 base and 6 bases respectively, with 12 bases between them. Germline CDR1 MNHNS, CDR2 SASEGT. The CDR3 sequence is CASSEGWRGNGYTF. The CDR3 bases are TGTGCCAGCAGTGAAGGGTGGAGGGGAAATGGCTACACCTTC.

V and J are TRBV6-5 and TRBJ2-7, with D possibly TRBD2 on 5 matching bases. CDR1 and CDR2 (germline): MNHEY, SVGAGI. The CDR3 runs 13 residues. Trimming stripped 5 bases from V and 3 bases from J, with 11 bases between. The CDR3 DNA reads TGTGCCAGCAGTCGGACTGTGTTCTACGAGCAGTACTTC. Its translation is CASSRTVFYEQYF.

The chain recombines TRBV18 with TRBJ2-7; TRBD1 matches at 10 bases. In germline, CDR1 is KGHSH, CDR2 LQKENI. Trimming at V came to 2 bases and at J to 3 bases, leaving 4 bases not matched to a gene. This CDR3 is built from 15 residues. CDR3 region: CASSPRGTGDYEQYF. CDR3 sequence (DNA): TGTGCCAGCTCACCAAGAGGGACAGGGGACTACGAGCAGTACTTC.

This rearrangement joins TRBV24-1 to TRBJ1-5; D ambiguous. V was clipped by 7 bases and J by 2 bases, with 14 bases between them. The CDR3 covers 15 residues. Germline CDR1 is KGHDR and CDR2 is SFDVKD. CDR3 amino acids: CATRVEYEGNQPQHF. CDR3 DNA: TGTGCCACCAGGGTGGAATATGAGGGCAATCAGCCCCAGCATTTT.

For the CDR3, the DNA is TGTGCCAGCAGCTCGACTAGCGGGGGGGCCGGAGATACGCAGTATTTT. Its protein is CASSSTSGGAGDTQYF. This chain links TRBV11-1 with TRBJ2-3; the match to TRBD2 covers 14 bases. The CDR3 covers 16 residues. The trim removed 4 bases at V and 5 bases at J, leaving 5 bases unmatched. Germline CDR1 and CDR2: SGHAT and FQDESV (reference sequence).

The chain couples TRBV19 to TRBJ2-3; no definite D call. The CDR3 is 16 amino acids. V was cut by 4 bases and J by 1 base, with 15 bases left in between. Germline assignment: CDR1 LNHDA and CDR2 SQIVND (reference sequence). This CDR3 reads CASSTFRIAGTDTQYF. For the CDR3, the DNA is TGTGCCAGTAGTACATTCAGGATCGCTGGCACAGATACGCAGTATTTT.

V is TRBV19 and J is TRBJ1-5, with unresolved D. CDR3 length equals 14 residues. Between the trimmed V and J ends, which lost 10 bases and 0 bases, there was a span of 13 bases. Germline values: CDR1 LNHDA, CDR2 SQIVND (reference sequence). This CDR3 is CATSPSYSNQPQHF. Written as DNA, the CDR3 is TGTGCCACATCCCCCTCCTATAGCAATCAGCCCCAGCATTTT.

The gene calls are TRBV5-5 and TRBJ2-7, with TRBD1 as a possible D gene (6 bases). Trimming shortened V by 2 bases and J by 3 bases, and 9 bases separated the two germline ends. CDR1 is SGHKS and CDR2 is YYEKEE in the germline V gene (reference sequence). The CDR3 runs 13 residues. In nucleotides, the CDR3 is TGTGCCAGCAGCTTTGGACAGATCTACGAGCAGTACTTC. Its translation is CASSFGQIYEQYF.

CDR3 sequence (DNA): TGTGCCACCAGCAGAGACCCTCAGGGGCCCCAGCATTTT. It yields the protein CATSRDPQGPQHF. The V call is TRBV15, the J call TRBJ1-5; D possibly corresponds to TRBD1 (5 bases). This CDR3 has 13 amino acids. CDR1 and CDR2 (germline): LNHNV, YYDKDF (reference sequence). V dropped 0 bases and J dropped 9 bases, with 9 bases sitting between them. The full variable domain, in which reference TRBV15 and TRBJ1-5 provide the parts outside the CDR3, is DAMVIQNPRYQVTQFGKPVTLSCSQTLNHNVMYWYQQKSSQAPKLLFHYYDKDFNNEADTPDNFQSRRPNTSFCFLDIRSPGLGDTAMYLCATSRDPQGPQHFGDGTRLSIL.